The 18 T cell receptor beta chains given below trace back to one sample, sequenced in a study of T-cell reconstitution after alpha-beta-depleted transplantation in children. Unique molecular identifiers tagged the TCRbeta library. TCRdb fed the PCR reads into MiXCR, producing one record per CDR3 protein. The table lists about 640,000 distinct CDR3 sequences, roughly 17% of them singletons, with approximately 1.1% in the top ten. Specimen: PBMCs from the stem cell graft donor, collected from the stem cell graft. All receptors derive from a human donor who donated a stem cell graft to a child with acute myeloid leukemia.

This clonotype showed up many times. The rearrangement joins TRBV20-1 to TRBJ2-3, with D perhaps TRBD1 (6 bases). This CDR3 region has 14 residues. V lost 2 bases, J lost 3 bases, and 12 bases lay in between. Germline V gene sequence: CDR1 DFQATT, CDR2 SNEGSKA (reference sequence). This CDR3 reads CSARWQGLTDTQYF. The DNA of the CDR3 is TGCAGTGCTAGATGGCAGGGGCTGACAGATACGCAGTATTTT.

The rearrangement joins TRBV5-5 to TRBJ1-2; perhaps TRBD1 as D (6 bases). This CDR3 has 13 residues. Germline V gene data show CDR1 as SGHKS and CDR2 as YYEKEE (reference sequence). Deletions cut 2 bases from V and 8 bases from J, with 13 bases between. In nucleotides, the CDR3 is TGTGCCAGCAGCTTACAGGGTATTCAAGGCTACACCTTC. It is translated as CASSLQGIQGYTF.

J is TRBJ1-2 and V is TRBV27, with 7 bases aligning to TRBD1. The CDR3 length is 15 residues. The V gene's germline CDR1 is MNHEY and CDR2 SMNVEV (reference sequence). After removal of 5 bases from V and 2 bases from J, the junction contained 8 bases not matched to a gene. CDR3: CASSLDPTGNYGYTF. Here the CDR3 DNA reads TGTGCCAGCAGTCTAGACCCGACAGGGAACTATGGCTACACCTTC.

In this sample, this clonotype turned up many times. The chain carries TRBV20-1 and TRBJ1-6, with D hard to call. Germline V gives CDR1 DFQATT, CDR2 SNEGSKA (reference sequence). This CDR3 comprises 14 residues. The germline V and J ends were trimmed by 0 bases and 6 bases, with 9 bases remaining between them. The CDR3 bases are TGCAGTGCTAGAGAAGGCAGCCTTAATTCACCCCTCCACTTT. It is translated as CSAREGSLNSPLHF.

Many counts were recorded for this clonotype. CDR3 sequence (DNA): TGCAGTGCTAGTGGTGACAGGGGGCCCCGAGGCTACACCTTC. Amino acid sequence: CSASGDRGPRGYTF. This chain connects TRBV20-1 to TRBJ1-2; 10 positions agree with TRBD1. This CDR3 has 14 residues. Germline lookup yields CDR1 DFQATT and CDR2 SNEGSKA (reference sequence). The V gene end was trimmed by 3 bases and the J gene end by 8 bases; junction bases not matched to a gene: 9.

CDR3 loop: CASRLVSAAGSTDYTF. The CDR3 coding sequence is TGTGCCAGCAGGCTAGTATCTGCGGCAGGGAGTACGGACTACACCTTC. This chain links TRBV27 with TRBJ1-2; a possible D gene is TRBD1 (5 bases). Germline assignment: CDR1 MNHEY and CDR2 SMNVEV (reference sequence). CDR3 size: 16 residues. With 6 bases removed from V and 10 bases from J, the gap between germline ends came to 27 bases.

This clonotype appeared a few times. The rearrangement uses TRBV28 and TRBJ2-7, with 7 bases that match TRBD1. Trimming cost V 4 bases and J 5 bases; bases outside gene matches: 20. This CDR3 has 18 residues. Germline V lookup: CDR1 MDHEN, CDR2 SYDVKM. The CDR3 sequence is CASSSQIRGNRGGNEQYV. In DNA, the CDR3 is TGTGCCAGCAGTTCTCAAATACGAGGAAACAGGGGTGGGAACGAGCAGTACGTC.

The chain combines TRBV28 with TRBJ2-7, with D tentatively TRBD2 (5 bases). This CDR3 has 15 residues. CDR1 is MDHEN and CDR2 is SYDVKM in the germline V gene. The V end was cut by 5 bases, the J end by 3 bases, with 17 bases between. The CDR3 DNA reads as TGTGCCAGCAGTCCCCTATCGAGGGAAGGCTACGAGCAGTACGTC. It codes for CASSPLSREGYEQYV.

In its sample, this clonotype was seen many times. This chain joins TRBV5-1 and TRBJ1-2; a weak D match, TRBD1 (6 bases). Germline loops: CDR1 SGHRS, CDR2 YFSETQ. V was trimmed by 4 bases and J by 7 bases, leaving 11 bases between them. CDR3 length: 12 residues. The CDR3, as DNA: TGCGCCAGCAGCCTGGACAGCGGTGGCTACACCTTC. Protein product: CASSLDSGGYTF. Full variable domain (missing parts from reference TRBV5-1 and TRBJ1-2): KAGVTQTPRYLIKTRGQQVTLSCSPISGHRSVSWYQQTPGQGLQFLFEYFSETQRNKGNFPGRFSGRQFSNSRSEMNVSTLELGDSALYLCASSLDSGGYTFGSGTRLTVV.

This clonotype was found many times. This rearrangement joins TRBV12-3 or TRBV12-4 to TRBJ1-2; 9 bases fit TRBD1. V shed 6 bases, J shed 3 bases, and the junction held 8 bases outside the gene matches. The length of the CDR3 is 15 residues. CDR3 coding DNA: TGTGCCAGCAGACGTGCCGGGACAGGGCACTATGGCTACACCTTC. Translating gives CASRRAGTGHYGYTF.

This clonotype was seen a few times. The rearrangement uses TRBV11-2 and TRBJ1-2; D not certain. V dropped 5 bases and J dropped 3 bases, with 10 bases sitting between them. This CDR3 comprises 13 residues. CDR1 and CDR2 from the germline V gene are SGHAT and FQNNGV. The CDR3 is CASSVSRDYGYTF. DNA of the CDR3: TGTGCCAGCAGCGTAAGCCGGGACTATGGCTACACCTTC.

This chain uses TRBV5-1 with TRBJ2-7, with unresolved D. The CDR3 sequence is 16 residues long. Germline values: CDR1 SGHRS, CDR2 YFSETQ. Trimming stripped 4 bases from V and 0 bases from J, with 17 bases between. CDR3 in amino acids: CASSRLELPSSYEQYF. The CDR3 region has the DNA TGCGCCAGCAGCCGCTTAGAACTCCCCAGCTCCTACGAGCAGTACTTC. Combining the CDR3 with reference TRBV5-1 and TRBJ2-7 gives the whole variable domain KAGVTQTPRYLIKTRGQQVTLSCSPISGHRSVSWYQQTPGQGLQFLFEYFSETQRNKGNFPGRFSGRQFSNSRSEMNVSTLELGDSALYLCASSRLELPSSYEQYFGPGTRLTVT.

Only a few counts were recorded for this clonotype. This chain uses TRBV28 with TRBJ2-6, with D maybe TRBD1 (6 bases). V lost 5 bases, J lost 5 bases, and 10 bases lay in between. CDR1 is MDHEN, CDR2 SYDVKM, per germline. The CDR3 is 14 residues long. This CDR3 reads CASSGGYRANVLTF. CDR3 DNA: TGTGCCAGCAGTGGGGGCTATCGGGCCAACGTCCTGACTTTC.

This clonotype was seen ten or more times. The V call is TRBV29-1, the J call TRBJ2-3, with D perhaps given as TRBD1 or TRBD2 (7 bases each). The CDR3 runs to 14 residues. Germline CDR1 reads SQVTM; CDR2 reads ANQGSEA. Trimming removed 6 bases at V and 0 bases at J, with 13 bases between. The CDR3 bases are TGCAGCGTCGGGGGGACAGTTAGCACAGATACGCAGTATTTT. As protein: CSVGGTVSTDTQYF.

Ten or more counts support this clonotype. The chain employs TRBV20-1 and TRBJ2-3; TRBD2 agrees at 12 bases. The CDR3 loop spans 15 amino acids. CDR1 and CDR2 (germline): DFQATT, SNEGSKA (reference sequence). V shed 5 bases and J 2 bases; nucleotides not matched to a gene: 5. CDR3 in amino acids: CSASRTSGVTDTQYF. CDR3 in DNA: TGCAGTGCTTCGCGGACTAGCGGGGTCACAGATACGCAGTATTTT.

The rearrangement links TRBV15 to TRBJ1-2, with D possibly matching TRBD1 (6 bases). The CDR3 has 12 amino acids. Per germline, CDR1 LNHNV and CDR2 YYDKDF (reference sequence). V was cut by 6 bases and J by 3 bases, with 8 bases left in between. CDR3 nucleotide sequence: TGTGCCACCAGGGCAGGGGACTATGGCTACACCTTC. Translation: CATRAGDYGYTF.

Here the CDR3 reads CASNPGGQQEKLFF. DNA for the CDR3: TGCGCCAGCAATCCGGGAGGACAGCAAGAAAAACTGTTTTTT. The chain combines TRBV5-1 with TRBJ1-4, with D possibly matching TRBD1 (6 bases). Trimming removed 6 bases from V and 8 bases from J, with 17 bases in between. CDR1 and CDR2 from the germline V gene are SGHRS and YFSETQ. CDR3 size: 14 residues. The full variable domain, with the rest looked up from reference TRBV5-1 and TRBJ1-4, is KAGVTQTPRYLIKTRGQQVTLSCSPISGHRSVSWYQQTPGQGLQFLFEYFSETQRNKGNFPGRFSGRQFSNSRSEMNVSTLELGDSALYLCASNPGGQQEKLFFGSGTQLSVL.

Here the CDR3 DNA reads TGTGCCAGCAGCTTAGGCCAAGGGACAGGGAGTGGCTACACCTTC. The encoded protein is CASSLGQGTGSGYTF. V and J are TRBV7-2 and TRBJ1-2; 9 bases map to TRBD1. CDR3 length: 15 amino acids. V was clipped by 1 base and J by 7 bases; unmatched bases: 7. Per the germline V gene, CDR1 is SGHTA and CDR2 is FQGNSA.